The sample holds a few counts of the clone carrying this T cell receptor (beta chain). Its antigen is still unknown. The data derive from a study of T cells after yellow fever vaccination. The overall study: SMART-Seq v4 Ultra Low Input prepared libraries from low-cell fractions. Findings of the study overall: Contaminants from the bulk population, in the form of abundant clonotypes, could be found in FACS-sorted repertoires. Most clones from primary vaccination were detected again post-booster (roughly 96% CD4, 88% CD8).

Germline trimming cut 5 bases from V and 14 bases from J; bases unmatched to any gene: 7. The V gene's germline CDR1 is SEHNR and CDR2 FQNEAQ (reference sequence). CDR3 length: 12 residues. In making TCR cDNA, 5'RACE template switching added a universal primer site and UMIs to it. TCRdb re-analysed the 5' RACE reads in MiXCR, keeping a single row per CDR3 protein. The repertoire consists of about 340,000 distinct CDR3 sequences, with about 4% occurring once and the leading ten covering roughly 26%. The chain recombines TRBV7-9 with TRBJ2-3, with 10 bases identical to TRBD2. Specimen: PBMCs, collected 5 days after the yellow fever booster vaccination. The sequence derives from a man between 18 and 29 years old who received the YFV17D yellow fever vaccine. CDR3 sequence: CASSLGAGGLYF. The CDR3 DNA reads as TGTGCCAGCAGCCTAGGAGCGGGGGGGTTGTATTTT.